These 8 T cell receptor beta chains were all obtained from the same sample, sequenced in a study of Graves' ophthalmopathy and Graves' hyperthyroidism. Amplification targeted the TCR beta CDR3 regions, with RNA transcripts as the source material. First-round RT-PCR used HTBI primers; second-round multiplex PCR followed. MiXCR was run by TCRdb on the multiplex PCR reads, yielding one entry per CDR3 protein. The data show around 400,000 distinct CDR3 sequences, with around 20% seen just once and roughly 1.5% held by the top ten. Sequencing was performed on peripheral blood. The receptors stem from a woman under 30 with Graves' ophthalmopathy.

This clonotype came up many times. The chain combines TRBV7-3 with TRBJ2-5; D unclear. This CDR3 spans 13 amino acids. V shed 5 bases and J shed 0 bases, with 7 bases lying between them. Per the germline V gene, CDR1 is SGHTA and CDR2 is FQGTGA. CDR3 bases: TGTGCCAGCAGCCCAATGTACCAAGAGACCCAGTACTTC. It translates to CASSPMYQETQYF.

This clonotype was seen repeatedly, ten times or more. The chain carries TRBV6-2 or TRBV6-3 and TRBJ2-5; no firm D call. Germline assignment: CDR1 MNHEY and CDR2 SVGEGT. V shed 5 bases and J shed 5 bases, with 6 bases lying between them. The CDR3 runs 11 residues. CDR3 residues: CASSTVETQYF. The CDR3 coding sequence is TGTGCCAGCAGTACAGTCGAGACCCAGTACTTC.

This clonotype was counted many times. The rearrangement joins TRBV13 to TRBJ2-7; 8 positions agree with TRBD1. Trimming cost V 5 bases and J 1 base; bases outside gene matches: 10. CDR3 size: 16 residues. The germline CDR1 and CDR2 sequences are PRHDT and FYEKMQ (reference sequence). CDR3 DNA sequence: TGTGCCAGCAGCCCGTCGGACAGGGTGGGGTCCTACGAGCAGTACTTC. This encodes CASSPSDRVGSYEQYF.

This clonotype was detected many times. This rearrangement joins TRBV11-2 to TRBJ2-7, with TRBD2 matching over 9 bases. The V gene end was trimmed by 1 base and the J gene end by 1 base; junction bases not matched to a gene: 5. This CDR3 region has 16 residues. Germline V lookup: CDR1 SGHAT, CDR2 FQNNGV. This chain's CDR3 is CASSLGLAAFSYEQYF. The CDR3 DNA reads TGTGCCAGCAGCTTAGGACTAGCGGCTTTTTCCTACGAGCAGTACTTC.

The V gene is TRBV6-1, the J gene TRBJ2-7, with TRBD1 matching over 8 bases. This CDR3 spans 15 amino acids. Germline trimming cut 6 bases from V and 2 bases from J; bases unmatched to any gene: 9. Germline CDR1 reads MNHNS; CDR2 reads SASEGT. CDR3 in DNA: TGTGCCAGCAGAGCGCCGAAGGGACAGGCCTACGAGCAGTACTTC. Translating it yields CASRAPKGQAYEQYF.

The rearrangement uses TRBV29-1 and TRBJ1-1; D may be TRBD1 (6 bases). This CDR3 contains 14 residues. Deletions cut 7 bases from V and 1 base from J, with 16 bases between. Germline CDR1 reads SQVTM; CDR2 reads ANQGSEA. CDR3 region: CSAPQGSGNTEAFF. CDR3 coding DNA: TGCAGCGCTCCACAGGGAAGTGGGAACACTGAAGCTTTCTTT.

The table lists this clonotype with many counts. The V gene is TRBV6-6, the J gene TRBJ2-2; D is possibly TRBD1 (5 bases). V was pared by 4 bases and J by 6 bases, with 30 bases between. This CDR3 is built from 20 residues. Per the germline V gene, CDR1 is MNHNY and CDR2 is SVGAGI (reference sequence). The CDR3 DNA reads TGTGCCAGCAGTTCAAGAGGTACGGCAAGACAGTCGGCCACTTCCGGGGAGCTGTTTTTT. Its translation is CASSSRGTARQSATSGELFF.

This clonotype was detected many times. CDR3 residues: CASSYSAKSSYEQYF. DNA for the CDR3: TGTGCCAGCAGTTACTCGGCTAAGAGCTCCTACGAGCAGTACTTC. V usage is TRBV6-5 and J usage is TRBJ2-7; D remains unclear. V was clipped by 0 bases and J by 0 bases, with 9 bases between them. The CDR3 loop spans 15 amino acids. Germline CDR1 is MNHEY and CDR2 is SVGAGI.